This passage covers 3 T cell receptor beta chains from one sample sequenced in a study of T cells in Graves' hyperthyroidism and ophthalmopathy. Amplification of TCR beta CDR3 regions used RNA as the template. The TCR CDR3 was amplified in a first-round RT-PCR using the HTBI primer set. TCRdb reprocessed the multiplex PCR reads with MiXCR, giving one entry per CDR3 protein. The sample has 75,000 to 100,000 distinct CDR3 sequences, around 50% seen once; the top ten hold roughly 27%. The source material was blood. The receptor source for this set is a woman between 40 and 55 years old with Graves' hyperthyroidism.

A note on this clonotype: A much larger clone differs from this one at a single base, so this may be a read error. This chain joins TRBV9 and TRBJ1-5; D is unclear. V was cut by 4 bases and J by 7 bases, with 21 bases left in between. Looked up from germline, CDR1 is SGDLS and CDR2 is YYNGEE. The CDR3 is 16 residues long. The CDR3 region is CASSRGTGVSGQPQHF. The CDR3 DNA follows: TGTGCCAGCAGCCGAGGCACCGGGGTCTCGGGGCAGCCCCAGCATTTT.

For this clonotype: Given the absence of the conserved phenylalanine or tryptophan at the CDR3 end, a read error is likely. V and J are TRBV7-3 and TRBJ1-2, with a tentative D call TRBD1 (5 bases). Germline CDR1 SGHTA, CDR2 FQGTGA. V gave up 2 bases and J gave up 4 bases, with 14 bases separating them. This CDR3 is built from 15 residues. The CDR3 DNA reads TGTGCCAGCAGCTTATCCGTGCGGGGCGTCTATGGCTACACCTCC. It translates to CASSLSVRGVYGYTS.

This sequence joins TRBV2 and TRBJ2-3, with D maybe TRBD2 (5 bases). Trimming took off 8 bases at V and 0 bases at J, with 21 bases between the two ends. Germline assignment: CDR1 SNHLY and CDR2 FYNNEI. The CDR3 spans 17 residues. The CDR3 loop reads CASSVGVEVTSTDTQYF. The DNA for the CDR3 is TGTGCCAGCTCCGTGGGAGTGGAAGTGACTAGCACAGATACGCAGTATTTT.